The 27 T cell receptor beta chains in this list originate from one sample, sequenced in a study of PD-1 blockade in mismatch repair-deficient tumors. The table came from immunoSEQ multiplex PCR; TCRdb's copy has only in-frame clones and leaves some out. The table shows roughly 130,000 clones, with 88% occurring only once. The sequenced sample was peripheral blood, obtained just over 70 weeks after starting pembrolizumab. The receptors were sampled from an adult with mismatch repair-deficient cancer.

This chain links TRBV5-4 with TRBJ2-3; no definite D call. Looked up from germline, CDR1 is SGHNT and CDR2 is YYREEE (reference sequence). The V gene lost 0 bases and the J gene lost 3 bases, with 5 bases spanning the gap. The CDR3 is made up of 13 amino acids. The CDR3 region is CASSLAGTDTQYF. In DNA form, the CDR3 reads TGTGCCAGCAGCTTGGCCGGGACAGATACGCAGTATTTT.

The V gene is TRBV9, the J gene TRBJ2-5; the D is unclear. CDR3 length: 14 amino acids. Germline CDR1 and CDR2: SGDLS and YYNGEE. V was shortened by 1 base and J by 5 bases, with 12 bases between the two germline ends. In DNA, the CDR3 is TGTGCCAGCAGCGTAAGCCCCCATAAGGAGACCCAGTACTTC. This gives the protein CASSVSPHKETQYF.

Details on this clone: Within the sample, other DNA sequences also encode this same CDR3. V gene TRBV5-4 combines with J gene TRBJ2-7, with D unresolved. V was cut by 0 bases and J by 1 base, with 5 bases left in between. The CDR3 has 13 amino acids. From germline, CDR1 is SGHNT and CDR2 YYREEE (reference sequence). The CDR3 nucleotides read TGTGCCAGCAGCTTGGCTGGATCCTACGAGCAGTACTTC. This encodes CASSLAGSYEQYF.

V gene TRBV27 combines with J gene TRBJ1-1; TRBD1 matches at 10 bases. Per the germline V gene, CDR1 is MNHEY and CDR2 is SMNVEV (reference sequence). Germline trimming cut 6 bases from V and 3 bases from J; bases unmatched to any gene: 7. The CDR3 spans 15 residues. This CDR3 reads CASSSTTGGDTEAFF. In DNA form, the CDR3 reads TGTGCCAGCAGCAGTACGACAGGGGGCGACACTGAAGCTTTCTTT.

The genes are TRBV25-1 and TRBJ2-7; no clear D gene. The ends were cut back, 0 bases at V and 3 bases at J, with 9 bases in the middle. This CDR3 is 14 amino acids long. The germline V gene encodes CDR1 MGHDK and CDR2 SYGVNS. This CDR3 is CASSEYGVSYEQYF. The CDR3 DNA is TGTGCCAGCAGTGAATACGGAGTTAGCTACGAGCAGTACTTC.

J is TRBJ2-7 and V is TRBV11-3, with TRBD2 identical over 8 bases. Germline-derived CDR1 and CDR2 are SGHNT and YENEEA. The CDR3 consists of 15 residues. The V segment lost 5 bases and the J segment 6 bases; nucleotides outside the gene matches: 12. The CDR3, as DNA: TGTGCCAGCAGCCCCGGACTAGCAACCCTAGGCGAGCAGTACTTC. Translating it yields CASSPGLATLGEQYF. The full variable domain, with the rest looked up from reference TRBV11-3 and TRBJ2-7, is EAGVVQSPRYKIIEKKQPVAFWCNPISGHNTLYWYLQNLGQGPELLIRYENEEAVDDSQLPKDRFSAERLKGVDSTLKIQPAELGDSAVYLCASSPGLATLGEQYFGPGTRLTVT.

The CDR3 bases are TGTGCCAGCAGCTCGACAGGGGTTGGCTCCTACGAGCAGTACTTC. It codes for CASSSTGVGSYEQYF. The V call is TRBV13, the J call TRBJ2-7; 8 bases match TRBD1. Germline V gene data show CDR1 as PRHDT and CDR2 as FYEKMQ (reference sequence). This CDR3 contains 15 residues. The ends lost 4 bases at V and 0 bases at J; junction bases unmatched: 5.

J is TRBJ1-2 and V is TRBV9; D is perhaps TRBD1 (6 bases). The CDR3 contains 16 residues. Per germline, CDR1 SGDLS and CDR2 YYNGEE. With 3 bases removed from V and 2 bases from J, the gap between germline ends came to 17 bases. For the CDR3, the DNA is TGTGCCAGCAGCGGCCCTGTAAGGGGGATCAACTATGGCTACACCTTC. It codes for CASSGPVRGINYGYTF.

J is TRBJ2-3 and V is TRBV9; tentative D call: TRBD2 (6 bases). CDR3 length: 15 amino acids. With 0 bases removed from V and 5 bases from J, the gap between germline ends came to 13 bases. Germline V gene data show CDR1 as SGDLS and CDR2 as YYNGEE. The CDR3, as DNA: TGTGCCAGCAGCGTAGCGGCGGGATCAGTAGATACGCAGTATTTT. Protein product: CASSVAAGSVDTQYF.

V usage is TRBV4-1 and J usage is TRBJ2-1; 8 bases match TRBD2. The junction had 0 bases not matched to a gene; V was cut back by 4 bases and J by 7 bases. The CDR3 loop spans 12 amino acids. Germline CDR1 reads MGHRA; CDR2 reads YSYEKL. CDR3 DNA: TGCGCCAGCAGCCCGGGGGGGAATGAGCAGTTCTTC. Translated, it gives CASSPGGNEQFF.

This clone was seen a single time. CDR3 sequence: CASSESGTGTTDTQYF. The CDR3 DNA is TGTGCCAGCAGTGAATCCGGGACAGGGACAACAGATACGCAGTATTTT. The genes are TRBV2 and TRBJ2-3, with 9 bases fitting TRBD1. The CDR3 length is 16 residues. Germline CDR1 reads SNHLY; CDR2 reads FYNNEI. The V and J ends lost 2 bases and 3 bases, in that order; junction bases with no gene match: 6.

The sample holds a few counts of this clone. V is TRBV29-1 and J is TRBJ1-4, with D perhaps TRBD1 (5 bases). Trimming left V 8 bases short and J 12 bases short, with 16 bases between. CDR1 is SQVTM and CDR2 is ANQGSEA in the germline V gene. The CDR3 runs 11 residues. The CDR3 DNA follows: TGCAGCACGACGGTCGGGGCAGAACTGTTTTTT. Protein: CSTTVGAELFF.

The chain links TRBV29-1 to TRBJ1-2; D is uncertain. V lost 6 bases, J lost 1 base, and 12 bases lay in between. The CDR3 is 13 residues long. Germline V lookup: CDR1 SQVTM, CDR2 ANQGSEA. The CDR3 region has the DNA TGCAGCGTACCATTGAAGGGTAACTATGGCTACACCTTC. As protein: CSVPLKGNYGYTF.

The chain uses TRBV5-3 and TRBJ1-5; 9 bases match TRBD1. TRBV5-3 is classed as an ORF, of uncertain function. Germline trimming cut 3 bases from V and 7 bases from J; bases unmatched to any gene: 11. The CDR3 consists of 16 residues. This CDR3 is CARSCYGQGKGQPQHF. The CDR3 DNA follows: TGTGCCAGAAGCTGTTATGGACAGGGGAAAGGACAGCCCCAGCATTTT.

The V and J genes are TRBV6-5 and TRBJ2-2, with D tentatively TRBD1 (6 bases). Germline CDR1 and CDR2: MNHEY and SVGAGI. The V end lost 2 bases, the J end lost 9 bases, and 10 bases lay between the germline ends. The CDR3 runs to 13 residues. CDR3: CASSYGGSRELFF. Here the CDR3 DNA reads TGTGCCAGCAGTTACGGGGGCAGTCGGGAGCTGTTTTTT.

J is TRBJ2-7 and V is TRBV7-9; TRBD2 matches 10 bases. With V trimmed by 5 bases and J by 3 bases, 10 bases remained unmatched. The CDR3 extends over 16 amino acids. Per the germline V gene, CDR1 is SEHNR and CDR2 is FQNEAQ (reference sequence). The CDR3 reads CASSSRTSGPFYEQYF. For the CDR3, the DNA is TGTGCCAGCAGCAGCCGGACTAGCGGACCTTTCTACGAGCAGTACTTC.

The chain joins TRBV19 to TRBJ2-1, with D perhaps matching TRBD2 (6 bases). V lost 2 bases and J 15 bases, leaving 17 bases between the germline ends. Germline-derived CDR1 and CDR2 are LNHDA and SQIVND (reference sequence). This CDR3 contains 13 residues. As DNA, the CDR3 is TGTGCCAGTAGTATAATTTTGGGGGAGGCCGCGTTCTTC. Encoded protein: CASSIILGEAAFF.

The gene calls are TRBV28 and TRBJ1-2; D is possibly TRBD1 (5 bases). The CDR3 has 17 residues. Germline CDR1 and CDR2: MDHEN and SYDVKM. V was clipped by 3 bases and J by 4 bases, with 21 bases between them. CDR3: CASSLPALGEEGYGYTF. Written as DNA, the CDR3 is TGTGCCAGCAGTTTGCCCGCTCTGGGGGAGGAGGGCTATGGCTACACCTTC.

This chain connects TRBV29-1 to TRBJ2-1; D perhaps matches TRBD1 (6 bases). The CDR3 has 14 amino acids. CDR1 is SQVTM, CDR2 ANQGSEA, per germline. Between the trimmed V and J ends, which lost 4 bases and 0 bases, there was a span of 10 bases. The CDR3 loop is CSVARGGSYNEQFF. The CDR3 DNA is TGCAGCGTTGCTCGAGGGGGCTCCTACAATGAGCAGTTCTTC.

This chain uses TRBV7-9 with TRBJ2-5; possibly TRBD2 for D (6 bases). V gave up 8 bases and J gave up 5 bases, with 27 bases separating them. The V gene's germline CDR1 is SEHNR and CDR2 FQNEAQ (reference sequence). This CDR3 region has 17 residues. The CDR3 region has the DNA TGTGCCAGCTCTGGAGTAAGGCCAGGCGGGGCAGCGGAGACCCAGTACTTC. It codes for CASSGVRPGGAAETQYF.

CDR3 bases: TGTGCCAGCAGTTTAAGTTCCACCGGGGAGCTGTTTTTT. It encodes CASSLSSTGELFF. The J gene is TRBJ2-2, the V gene TRBV27; no clear D. Germline CDR1 and CDR2: MNHEY and SMNVEV (reference sequence). V lost 2 bases to trimming and J lost 4 bases, with 5 bases between them. This CDR3 is built from 13 residues.

The rearrangement uses TRBV5-1 and TRBJ1-2; TRBD1 agrees at 8 bases. The CDR3 is made up of 14 amino acids. Germline V gives CDR1 SGHRS, CDR2 YFSETQ. Trimming removed 4 bases from V and 3 bases from J; junction bases left unmatched: 5. CDR3 in amino acids: CASSERTGHYGYTF. For the CDR3, the DNA is TGCGCCAGCAGCGAACGGACAGGGCACTATGGCTACACCTTC.

The CDR3 DNA sequence: TGTGCCAGCAGTTACGGGCTATCAGGGTCCTACGAGCAGTACTTC. Its protein is CASSYGLSGSYEQYF. V usage is TRBV6-5 and J usage is TRBJ2-7; the D gene is possibly TRBD1 (5 bases). The V gene lost 2 bases and the J gene lost 1 base, with 12 bases spanning the gap. The CDR3 extends over 15 amino acids. Germline-derived CDR1 and CDR2 are MNHEY and SVGAGI.

The chain employs TRBV6-4 and TRBJ1-3, with unresolved D. The CDR3 totals 14 residues. The ends were cut back, 2 bases at V and 0 bases at J, with 5 bases in the middle. Germline CDR1 is MRHNA and CDR2 is SNTAGT. Here the CDR3 reads CASSDTSSGNTIYF. The CDR3 nucleotides are TGTGCCAGCAGTGACACGAGCTCTGGAAACACCATATATTTT.

This clone showed up just a few times. V gene TRBV7-9 combines with J gene TRBJ2-3, with 7 bases fitting TRBD1. CDR1 is SEHNR and CDR2 is FQNEAQ in the germline V gene (reference sequence). The CDR3 is 14 amino acids. With V trimmed by 7 bases and J by 0 bases, 4 bases remained unmatched. CDR3 nucleotides: TGTGCCAGCACCCAGGGGGACAGCACAGATACGCAGTATTTT. Translation: CASTQGDSTDTQYF.

The J gene is TRBJ2-7, the V gene TRBV5-1; 10 bases match TRBD1. Per germline, CDR1 SGHRS and CDR2 YFSETQ. The CDR3 is 14 residues long. V was pared by 2 bases and J by 5 bases, with 4 bases of the junction left unmatched. CDR3 in amino acids: CASSLDRGRDEQYF. The CDR3 nucleotides are TGCGCCAGCAGCTTAGACAGGGGGCGCGACGAGCAGTACTTC.

The chain employs TRBV5-1 and TRBJ2-2; 8 nucleotides line up with TRBD1. This CDR3 is 20 amino acids long. CDR1 and CDR2 (germline): SGHRS, YFSETQ. Trimming removed 0 bases from V and 0 bases from J; junction bases left unmatched: 13. The chain's CDR3 is CASSLARGRGPKTNTGELFF. As DNA, the CDR3 is TGCGCCAGCAGCTTGGCCCGAGGCAGGGGGCCCAAAACGAACACCGGGGAGCTGTTTTTT.